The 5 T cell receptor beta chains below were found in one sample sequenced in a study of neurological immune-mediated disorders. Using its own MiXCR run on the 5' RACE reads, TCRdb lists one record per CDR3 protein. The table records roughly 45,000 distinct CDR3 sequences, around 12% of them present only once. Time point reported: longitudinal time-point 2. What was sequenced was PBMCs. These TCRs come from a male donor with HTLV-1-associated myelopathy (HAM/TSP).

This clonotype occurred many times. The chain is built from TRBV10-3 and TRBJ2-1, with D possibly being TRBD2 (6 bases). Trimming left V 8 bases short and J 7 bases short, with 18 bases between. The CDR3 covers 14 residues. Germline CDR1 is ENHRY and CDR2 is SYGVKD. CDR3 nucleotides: TGTGCCATCTCCCCTCGGGGGTCTGGGAATGAGCAGTTCTTC. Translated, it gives CAISPRGSGNEQFF.

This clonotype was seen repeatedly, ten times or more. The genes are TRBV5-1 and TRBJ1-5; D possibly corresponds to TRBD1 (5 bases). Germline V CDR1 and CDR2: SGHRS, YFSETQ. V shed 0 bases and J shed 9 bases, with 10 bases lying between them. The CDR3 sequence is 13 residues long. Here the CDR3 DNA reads TGCGCCAGCAGCTTGGAGGGGTTAATGCCCCAGCATTTT. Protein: CASSLEGLMPQHF.

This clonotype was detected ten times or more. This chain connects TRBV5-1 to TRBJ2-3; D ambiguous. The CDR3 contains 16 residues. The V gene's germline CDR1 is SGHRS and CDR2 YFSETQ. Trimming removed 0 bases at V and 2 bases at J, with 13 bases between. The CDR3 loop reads CASSLAQGISTDTQYF. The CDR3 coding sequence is TGCGCCAGCAGCTTGGCCCAAGGGATCTCCACAGATACGCAGTATTTT.

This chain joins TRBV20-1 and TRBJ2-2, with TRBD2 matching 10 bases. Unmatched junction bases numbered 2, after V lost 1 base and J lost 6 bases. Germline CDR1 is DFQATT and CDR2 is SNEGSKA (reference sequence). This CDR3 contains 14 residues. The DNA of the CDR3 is TGCAGTGCTAGAGCTAGCGGGGGAGCCGGGGAGCTGTTTTTT. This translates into CSARASGGAGELFF.

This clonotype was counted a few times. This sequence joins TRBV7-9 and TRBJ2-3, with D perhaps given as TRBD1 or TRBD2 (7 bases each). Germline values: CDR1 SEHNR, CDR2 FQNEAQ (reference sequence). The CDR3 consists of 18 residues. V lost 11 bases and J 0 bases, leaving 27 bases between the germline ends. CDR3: CAGEGDRARSLSTDTQYF. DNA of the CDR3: TGTGCCGGGGAGGGGGACAGAGCAAGAAGTCTAAGCACAGATACGCAGTATTTT.